Each of the 2 T cell receptor beta chains below was sequenced from the same sample in a study of blood T cells in healthy people across ages. With a J-beta primer mix and a sample-barcoded 5' primer, a second PCR ran about 7 to 11 cycles. TCRdb used MiXCR to reprocess the 5' RACE reads, holding one entry per CDR3 protein. The data contain about 930,000 distinct CDR3 sequences, about 29% of them singletons. These sequences were also reported in another study, on T cells of mothers and their children.

Material: blood. These TCRs come from a woman in her 40s in good health.

This clonotype has just a few counts. This may come from a read error, since a much larger clone is one base off. The chain couples TRBV7-9 to TRBJ2-7; 8 bases match TRBD1. Germline CDR1 SEHNR, CDR2 FQNEAQ (reference sequence). The CDR3 is made up of 16 amino acids. Trimming removed 5 bases from V and 7 bases from J; junction bases left unmatched: 16. CDR3 sequence (DNA): TGTGCCAGCAGCCCCTGCTCGACAGGGGATGGCAGGGAGCAGTACTTC. Translated, it gives CASSPCSTGDGREQYF.

V usage is TRBV28 and J usage is TRBJ1-5; D remains unclear. V lost 0 bases, J lost 0 bases, and 3 bases lay in between. The CDR3 totals 14 residues. CDR1 MDHEN and CDR2 SYDVKM come from the germline V gene. The CDR3 spells CASSLWISNQPQHF. CDR3 DNA: TGTGCCAGCAGTTTATGGATTAGCAATCAGCCCCAGCATTTT.